The next 18 T cell receptor beta chains were all read from a single sample in a study of blood T cell repertoires in COVID-19. Assay used: immunoSEQ multiplex PCR; TCRdb lists only in-frame clones, some missing. This sample has about 100,000 clones, with roughly 87% found just once. The specimen sequenced was peripheral blood. The receptors shown here come from a man aged 30 to 39 in a cohort sampled during active COVID-19.

The V gene is TRBV6-6, the J gene TRBJ2-1, with no clear D. V was pared by 0 bases and J by 7 bases, with 7 bases between. This CDR3 has 13 amino acids. Per the germline V gene, CDR1 is MNHNY and CDR2 is SVGAGI (reference sequence). The CDR3 sequence: CASSYSQANEQFF. In DNA form, the CDR3 reads TGTGCCAGCAGTTACTCTCAAGCTAATGAGCAGTTCTTC.

The J gene is TRBJ2-5, the V gene TRBV18, with D perhaps TRBD2 (5 bases). CDR3 length equals 14 residues. In germline, CDR1 is KGHSH, CDR2 LQKENI. V was clipped by 3 bases and J by 1 base, with 9 bases between them. Here the CDR3 DNA reads TGTGCCAGCTCACCTATAGCGTCCCAAGAGACCCAGTACTTC. This sequence encodes CASSPIASQETQYF.

The chain links TRBV9 to TRBJ2-3; 7 bases match TRBD2. In germline, CDR1 is SGDLS, CDR2 YYNGEE. The CDR3 contains 16 residues. Trimming at V came to 0 bases and at J to 5 bases, leaving 9 bases not matched to a gene. CDR3 sequence: CASSVGGRGIVDTQYF. The CDR3 DNA is TGTGCCAGCAGCGTAGGGGGGAGGGGAATAGTAGATACGCAGTATTTT.

The chain has TRBV21-1 and TRBJ2-7; the D call in the table, TRBD1, was not verified against the DNA. TRBV21-1 is given as a pseudogene. The CDR3 spans 16 residues. This CDR3 is CASSKEGDRAYGEQYF. DNA of the CDR3: TGTGCCAGCAGCAAAGAAGGGGACAGGGCCTATGGTGAGCAGTACTTC.

The rearrangement uses TRBV5-6 and TRBJ2-5, with D uncertain. Germline loops: CDR1 SGHDT, CDR2 YYEEEE. The CDR3 has 14 amino acids. Between the trimmed V and J ends, which lost 4 bases and 4 bases, there was a span of 14 bases. CDR3 region: CASSPLEIGETQYF. CDR3 bases: TGTGCCAGCAGCCCTCTAGAGATCGGAGAGACCCAGTACTTC.

V and J are TRBV5-4 and TRBJ2-2; D is unresolved. Trimming took off 1 base at V and 4 bases at J, with 14 bases between the two ends. Germline lookup yields CDR1 SGHNT and CDR2 YYREEE (reference sequence). This CDR3 is built from 16 residues. Written as DNA, the CDR3 is TGTGCCAGCAGCTTGTATGTGGGCAGATTCACCGGGGAGCTGTTTTTT. It codes for CASSLYVGRFTGELFF.

The chain employs TRBV29-1 and TRBJ2-3; 7 nucleotides match TRBD2. V was clipped by 2 bases and J by 8 bases; unmatched bases: 4. This CDR3 is built from 12 residues. CDR1 SQVTM and CDR2 ANQGSEA come from the germline V gene. CDR3 region: CSVESSSGTQYF. Written as DNA, the CDR3 is TGCAGCGTTGAAAGCTCTAGCGGTACGCAGTATTTT.

This chain uses TRBV18 with TRBJ1-5, with TRBD1 as a possible D gene (5 bases). The CDR3 loop spans 13 amino acids. V lost 4 bases and J lost 5, with 9 bases in between. Germline loops: CDR1 KGHSH, CDR2 LQKENI. The chain's CDR3 is CASSLTADQPQHF. CDR3 DNA sequence: TGTGCCAGCTCACTGACAGCCGATCAGCCCCAGCATTTT.

The V call is TRBV19, the J call TRBJ1-1, with 9 bases that match TRBD1. Germline-derived CDR1 and CDR2 are LNHDA and SQIVND (reference sequence). This CDR3 is 16 amino acids long. With V trimmed by 0 bases and J by 4 bases, 6 bases remained unmatched. CDR3 nucleotides: TGTGCCAGTAGTATAGATCACAGGGGGCCAGCCACTGAAGCTTTCTTT. Translating it yields CASSIDHRGPATEAFF.

This clone was observed a single time. This chain joins TRBV6-6 and TRBJ2-2; TRBD2 aligns across 9 bases. The CDR3 covers 16 residues. CDR1 MNHNY and CDR2 SVGAGI come from the germline V gene (reference sequence). The V gene end was trimmed by 6 bases and the J gene end by 5 bases; junction bases not matched to a gene: 10. The CDR3 reads CASSRASGGRTGELFF. The CDR3, as DNA: TGTGCCAGCAGCAGAGCAAGCGGGGGGAGGACCGGGGAGCTGTTTTTT.

The chain employs TRBV19 and TRBJ1-2, with 8 bases identical to TRBD1. The CDR3 is 14 amino acids. Germline trimming cut 4 bases from V and 5 bases from J; bases unmatched to any gene: 6. Looked up from germline, CDR1 is LNHDA and CDR2 is SQIVND (reference sequence). The CDR3 spells CASSTPGGWYGYTF. In DNA, the CDR3 is TGTGCCAGTAGTACCCCAGGGGGCTGGTATGGCTACACCTTC. The complete variable domain, with remaining parts taken from reference TRBV19 and TRBJ1-2, reads DGGITQSPKYLFRKEGQNVTLSCEQNLNHDAMYWYRQDPGQGLRLIYYSQIVNDFQKGDIAEGYSVSREKKESFPLTVTSAQKNPTAFYLCASSTPGGWYGYTFGSGTRLTVV.

The J gene is TRBJ2-5, the V gene TRBV5-6; 14 nucleotides agree with TRBD2. The CDR3 totals 17 residues. After removal of 4 bases from V and 0 bases from J, the junction contained 5 bases not matched to a gene. CDR1 SGHDT and CDR2 YYEEEE come from the germline V gene. CDR3 DNA sequence: TGTGCCAGCAGCGCGGGACTAGCGGGGGCATACCAAGAGACCCAGTACTTC. Protein product: CASSAGLAGAYQETQYF. Using reference TRBV5-6 and TRBJ2-5 for the parts outside the CDR3, the full variable domain is DAGVTQSPTHLIKTRGQQVTLRCSPKSGHDTVSWYQQALGQGPQFIFQYYEEEERQRGNFPDRFSGHQFPNYSSELNVNALLLGDSALYLCASSAGLAGAYQETQYFGPGTRLLVL.

The rearrangement uses TRBV19 and TRBJ2-1, with TRBD1 identical over 12 bases. CDR3 length: 15 amino acids. The V segment lost 2 bases and the J segment 8 bases; nucleotides outside the gene matches: 4. Per the germline V gene, CDR1 is LNHDA and CDR2 is SQIVND (reference sequence). The CDR3 region has the DNA TGTGCCAGTAGTATACCGGGACAGGGGGCCGATGAGCAGTTCTTC. Its translation: CASSIPGQGADEQFF.

The rearrangement uses TRBV12-3 or TRBV12-4 and TRBJ2-7; 8 bases agree with TRBD1. CDR3 size: 12 residues. V trimming: 6 bases; J trimming: 3 bases; junction bases outside the gene matches: 1. CDR3 nucleotides: TGTGCCAGCAGGGGACAGGACTACGAGCAGTACTTC. As protein: CASRGQDYEQYF.

CDR3 nucleotides: TGTGCCAGCAGCCCAGGGACAGGGACTGGAAACACCATATATTTT. Residues: CASSPGTGTGNTIYF. The chain is built from TRBV28 and TRBJ1-3; 9 bases agree with TRBD1. This CDR3 spans 15 amino acids. The V gene's germline CDR1 is MDHEN and CDR2 SYDVKM. V shed 6 bases, J shed 2 bases, and the junction held 5 bases outside the gene matches.

The chain is built from TRBV7-2 and TRBJ2-3, with a possible D match to TRBD2 (6 bases). The V gene lost 1 base and the J gene lost 7 bases, with 21 bases spanning the gap. CDR1 is SGHTA and CDR2 is FQGNSA in the germline V gene. This CDR3 comprises 17 residues. DNA of the CDR3: TGTGCCAGCAGCTTAGATTCACTAGCCGGGGTTTTAAATACGCAGTATTTT. Amino acids: CASSLDSLAGVLNTQYF. Based on the CDR3 plus reference TRBV7-2 and TRBJ2-3, the full variable domain is GAGVSQSPSNKVTEKGKDVELRCDPISGHTALYWYRQSLGQGLEFLIYFQGNSAPDKSGLPSDRFSAERTGGSVSTLTIQRTQQEDSAVYLCASSLDSLAGVLNTQYFGPGTRLTVL.

This clone came up a few times. The chain links TRBV6-5 to TRBJ1-2, with D possibly matching TRBD1 (5 bases). V gave up 7 bases and J gave up 8 bases, with 17 bases separating them. Germline CDR1 reads MNHEY; CDR2 reads SVGAGI. This CDR3 region has 13 residues. CDR3 residues: CASTNGAGRGYTF. The DNA for the CDR3 is TGTGCCAGCACTAATGGGGCAGGGCGCGGCTACACCTTC.

The J gene is TRBJ1-5, the V gene TRBV28; 8 bases agree with TRBD1. CDR1 and CDR2 (germline): MDHEN, SYDVKM. Trimming took 4 bases from V and 2 from J; bases not matched to a gene: 10. This CDR3 is built from 17 residues. The CDR3 protein is CASSSPQGALGNQPQHF. CDR3 coding DNA: TGTGCCAGCAGTTCGCCTCAGGGGGCTCTTGGCAATCAGCCCCAGCATTTT.